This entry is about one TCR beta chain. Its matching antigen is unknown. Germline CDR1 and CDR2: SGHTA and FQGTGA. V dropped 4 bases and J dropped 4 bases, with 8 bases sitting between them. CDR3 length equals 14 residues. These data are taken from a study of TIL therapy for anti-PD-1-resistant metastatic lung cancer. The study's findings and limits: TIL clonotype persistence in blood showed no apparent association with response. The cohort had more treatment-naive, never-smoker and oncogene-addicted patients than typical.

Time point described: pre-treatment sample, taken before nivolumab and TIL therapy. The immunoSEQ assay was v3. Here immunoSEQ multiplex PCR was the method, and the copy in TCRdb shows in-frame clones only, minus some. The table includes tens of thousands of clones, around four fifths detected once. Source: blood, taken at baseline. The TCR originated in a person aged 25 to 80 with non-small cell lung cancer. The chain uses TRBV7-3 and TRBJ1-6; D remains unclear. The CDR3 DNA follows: TGTGCCAGCAGCTCCTCTCCTTATAATTCACCCCTCCACTTT. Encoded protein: CASSSSPYNSPLHF.